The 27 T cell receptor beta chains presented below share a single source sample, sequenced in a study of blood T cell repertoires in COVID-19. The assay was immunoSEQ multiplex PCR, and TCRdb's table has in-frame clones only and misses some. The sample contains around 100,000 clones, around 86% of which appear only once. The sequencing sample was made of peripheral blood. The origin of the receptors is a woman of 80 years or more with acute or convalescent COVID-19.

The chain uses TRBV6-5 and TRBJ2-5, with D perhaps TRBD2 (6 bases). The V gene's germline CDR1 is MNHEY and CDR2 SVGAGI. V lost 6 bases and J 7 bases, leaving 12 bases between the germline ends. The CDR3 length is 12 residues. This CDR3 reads CASRGGRATQYF. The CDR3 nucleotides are TGTGCCAGCAGGGGGGGACGGGCGACCCAGTACTTC.

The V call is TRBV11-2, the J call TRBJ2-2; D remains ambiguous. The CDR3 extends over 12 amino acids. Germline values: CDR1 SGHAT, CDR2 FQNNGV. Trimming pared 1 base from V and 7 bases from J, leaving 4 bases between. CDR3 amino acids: CASSLGYGELFF. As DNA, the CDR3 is TGTGCCAGCAGCTTAGGTTACGGGGAGCTGTTTTTT.

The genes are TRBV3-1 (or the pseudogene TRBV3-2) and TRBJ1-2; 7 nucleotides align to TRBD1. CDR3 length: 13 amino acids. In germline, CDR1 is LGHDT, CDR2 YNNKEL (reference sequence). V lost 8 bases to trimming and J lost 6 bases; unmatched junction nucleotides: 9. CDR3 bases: TGTGCCAGCCGTCGACAGGGCGGCCATGGCTACACCTTC. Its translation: CASRRQGGHGYTF.

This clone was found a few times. CDR3 amino acids: CASSLFRAGGLFSYEQYF. As DNA, the CDR3 is TGTGCCAGCAGCTTATTTAGAGCGGGGGGGCTCTTCTCCTACGAGCAGTACTTC. V is TRBV11-3 and J is TRBJ2-7, with 10 bases fitting TRBD2. The CDR3 totals 18 residues. V shed 2 bases and J 0 bases; nucleotides not matched to a gene: 10. The germline V gene encodes CDR1 SGHNT and CDR2 YENEEA.

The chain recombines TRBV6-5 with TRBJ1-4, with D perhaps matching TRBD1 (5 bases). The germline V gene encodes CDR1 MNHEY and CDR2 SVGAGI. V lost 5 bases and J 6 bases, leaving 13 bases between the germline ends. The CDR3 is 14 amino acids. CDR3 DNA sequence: TGTGCCAGCAGTCGGCGGAGGGGACATGAAAAACTGTTTTTT. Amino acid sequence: CASSRRRGHEKLFF.

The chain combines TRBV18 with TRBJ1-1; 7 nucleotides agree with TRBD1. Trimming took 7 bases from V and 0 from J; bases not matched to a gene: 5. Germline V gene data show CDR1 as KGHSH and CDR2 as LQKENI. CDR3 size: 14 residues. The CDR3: CASFAGQMNTEAFF. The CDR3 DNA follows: TGTGCCAGCTTTGCGGGACAGATGAACACTGAAGCTTTCTTT.

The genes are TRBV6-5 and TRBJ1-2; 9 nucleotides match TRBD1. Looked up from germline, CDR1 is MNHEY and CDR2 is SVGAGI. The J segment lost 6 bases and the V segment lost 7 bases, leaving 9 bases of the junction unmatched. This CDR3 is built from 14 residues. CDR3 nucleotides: TGTGCCAGCACCCAAACAGGGGGCGCGAATGGCTACACCTTC. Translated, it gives CASTQTGGANGYTF.

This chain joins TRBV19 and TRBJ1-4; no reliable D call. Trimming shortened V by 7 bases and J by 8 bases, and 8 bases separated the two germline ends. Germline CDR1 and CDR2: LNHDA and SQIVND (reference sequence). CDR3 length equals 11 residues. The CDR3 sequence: CASIEGEKLFF. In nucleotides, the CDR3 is TGTGCCAGTATTGAGGGCGAAAAACTGTTTTTT.

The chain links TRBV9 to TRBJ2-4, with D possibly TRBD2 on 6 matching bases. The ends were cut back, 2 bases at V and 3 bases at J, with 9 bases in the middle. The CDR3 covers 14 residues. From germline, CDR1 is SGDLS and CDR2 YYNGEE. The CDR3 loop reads CASSVSSDKNIQYF. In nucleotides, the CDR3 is TGTGCCAGCAGCGTTTCTAGCGACAAAAACATTCAGTACTTC.

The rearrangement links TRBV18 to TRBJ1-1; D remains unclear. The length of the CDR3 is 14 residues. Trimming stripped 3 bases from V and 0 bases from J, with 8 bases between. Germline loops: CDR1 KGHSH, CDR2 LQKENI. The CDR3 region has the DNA TGTGCCAGCTCACCTGACATGCTGAACACTGAAGCTTTCTTT. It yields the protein CASSPDMLNTEAFF.

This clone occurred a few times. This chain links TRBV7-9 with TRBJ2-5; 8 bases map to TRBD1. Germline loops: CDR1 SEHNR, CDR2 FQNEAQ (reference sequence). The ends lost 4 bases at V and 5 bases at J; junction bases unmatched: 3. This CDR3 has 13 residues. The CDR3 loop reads CASSYRGVETQYF. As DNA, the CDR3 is TGTGCCAGCAGCTACAGGGGGGTGGAGACCCAGTACTTC.

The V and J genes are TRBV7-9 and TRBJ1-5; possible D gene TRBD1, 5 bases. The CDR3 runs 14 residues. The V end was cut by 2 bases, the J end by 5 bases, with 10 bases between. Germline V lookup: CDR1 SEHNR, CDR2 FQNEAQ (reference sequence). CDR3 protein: CASSLLGPDQPQHF. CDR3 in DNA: TGTGCCAGCAGCTTATTGGGGCCCGATCAGCCCCAGCATTTT.

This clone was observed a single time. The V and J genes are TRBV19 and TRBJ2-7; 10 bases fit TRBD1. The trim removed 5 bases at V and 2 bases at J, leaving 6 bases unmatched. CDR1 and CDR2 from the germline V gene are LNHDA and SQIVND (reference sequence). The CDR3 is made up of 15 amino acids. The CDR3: CASSPGQGFAYEQYF. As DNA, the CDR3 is TGTGCCAGTAGTCCGGGACAGGGGTTCGCCTACGAGCAGTACTTC. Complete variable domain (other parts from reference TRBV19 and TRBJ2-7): DGGITQSPKYLFRKEGQNVTLSCEQNLNHDAMYWYRQDPGQGLRLIYYSQIVNDFQKGDIAEGYSVSREKKESFPLTVTSAQKNPTAFYLCASSPGQGFAYEQYFGPGTRLTVT.

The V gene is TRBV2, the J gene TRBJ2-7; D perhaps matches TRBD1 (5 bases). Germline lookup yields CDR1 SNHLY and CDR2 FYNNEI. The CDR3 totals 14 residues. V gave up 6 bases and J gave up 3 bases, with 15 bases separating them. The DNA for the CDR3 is TGTGCCAGCAGCCGGCAGGGAATGTACTACGAGCAGTACTTC. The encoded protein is CASSRQGMYYEQYF.

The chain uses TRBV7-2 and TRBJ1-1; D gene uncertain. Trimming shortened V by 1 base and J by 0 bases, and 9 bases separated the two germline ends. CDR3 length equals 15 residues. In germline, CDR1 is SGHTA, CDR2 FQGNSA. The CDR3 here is CASSLEAGLNTEAFF. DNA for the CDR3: TGTGCCAGCAGCTTAGAAGCAGGATTGAACACTGAAGCTTTCTTT.

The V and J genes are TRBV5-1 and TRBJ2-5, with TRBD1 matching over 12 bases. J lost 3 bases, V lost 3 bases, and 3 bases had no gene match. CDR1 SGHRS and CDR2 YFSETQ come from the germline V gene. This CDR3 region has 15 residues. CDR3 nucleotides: TGCGCCAGCAGCTCTGGGACAGGGGGCAAAGAGACCCAGTACTTC. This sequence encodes CASSSGTGGKETQYF.

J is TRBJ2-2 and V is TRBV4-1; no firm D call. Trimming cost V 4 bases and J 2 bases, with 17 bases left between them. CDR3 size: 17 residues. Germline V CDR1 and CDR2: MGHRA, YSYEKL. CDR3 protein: CASSPRQVSLNTGELFF. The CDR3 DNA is TGCGCCAGCAGCCCCCGCCAGGTCAGCCTAAACACCGGGGAGCTGTTTTTT.

The CDR3 loop is CASSQGQGKNEKLFF. The CDR3 DNA is TGCGCCAGCAGCCAGGGACAGGGAAAAAATGAAAAACTGTTTTTT. The chain recombines TRBV5-1 with TRBJ1-4; 9 positions match TRBD1. The CDR3 runs 15 residues. Germline V gene lookup returns CDR1 SGHRS and CDR2 YFSETQ. Unmatched junction bases numbered 6, after V lost 4 bases and J lost 5 bases.

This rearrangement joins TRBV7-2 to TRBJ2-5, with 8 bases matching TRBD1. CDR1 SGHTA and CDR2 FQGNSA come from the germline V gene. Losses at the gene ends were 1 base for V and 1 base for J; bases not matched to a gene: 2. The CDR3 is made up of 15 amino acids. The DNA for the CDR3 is TGTGCCAGCAGCTTAGTGGACAGGGCCCAAGAGACCCAGTACTTC. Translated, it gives CASSLVDRAQETQYF. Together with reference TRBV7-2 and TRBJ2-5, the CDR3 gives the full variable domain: GAGVSQSPSNKVTEKGKDVELRCDPISGHTALYWYRQSLGQGLEFLIYFQGNSAPDKSGLPSDRFSAERTGGSVSTLTIQRTQQEDSAVYLCASSLVDRAQETQYFGPGTRLLVL.

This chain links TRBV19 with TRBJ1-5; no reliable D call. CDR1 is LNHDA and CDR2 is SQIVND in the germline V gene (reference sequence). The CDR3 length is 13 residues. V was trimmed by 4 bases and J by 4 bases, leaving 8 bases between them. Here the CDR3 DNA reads TGTGCCAGTAGTAGGGAGAGGAATCAGCCCCAGCATTTT. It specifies CASSRERNQPQHF.

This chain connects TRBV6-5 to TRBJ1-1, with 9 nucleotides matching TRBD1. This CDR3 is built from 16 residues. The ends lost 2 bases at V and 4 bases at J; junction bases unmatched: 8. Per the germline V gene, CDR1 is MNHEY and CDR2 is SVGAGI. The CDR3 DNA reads TGTGCCAGCAGTTACACCCGTACAGGGGGCAGCACTGAAGCTTTCTTT. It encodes CASSYTRTGGSTEAFF.

The chain's CDR3 is CASSSFSGMYNQPQHF. CDR3 nucleotides: TGTGCCAGCAGTTCATTCTCCGGGATGTACAATCAGCCCCAGCATTTT. The rearrangement links TRBV27 to TRBJ1-5; D uncertain. The CDR3 is 16 residues long. V lost 4 bases and J 3 bases, leaving 16 bases between the germline ends. The germline V gene encodes CDR1 MNHEY and CDR2 SMNVEV (reference sequence).

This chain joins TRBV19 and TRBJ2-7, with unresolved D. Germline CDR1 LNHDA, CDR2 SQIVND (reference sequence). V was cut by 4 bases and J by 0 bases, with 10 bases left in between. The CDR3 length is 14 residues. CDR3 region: CASSTSVSSYEQYF. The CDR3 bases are TGTGCCAGTAGTACCAGCGTGAGCTCCTACGAGCAGTACTTC. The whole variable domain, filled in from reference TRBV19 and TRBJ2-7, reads DGGITQSPKYLFRKEGQNVTLSCEQNLNHDAMYWYRQDPGQGLRLIYYSQIVNDFQKGDIAEGYSVSREKKESFPLTVTSAQKNPTAFYLCASSTSVSSYEQYFGPGTRLTVT.

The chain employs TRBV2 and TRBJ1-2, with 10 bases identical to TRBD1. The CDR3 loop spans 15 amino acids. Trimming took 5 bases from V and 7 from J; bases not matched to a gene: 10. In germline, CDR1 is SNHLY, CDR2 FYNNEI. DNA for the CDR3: TGTGCCAGCAGTCTTGTTGACAGGGGGCAAGGTGGCTACACCTTC. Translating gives CASSLVDRGQGGYTF.

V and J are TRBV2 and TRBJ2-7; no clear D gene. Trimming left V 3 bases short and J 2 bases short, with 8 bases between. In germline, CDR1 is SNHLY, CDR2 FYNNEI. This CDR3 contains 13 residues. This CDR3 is CASSDMGPYEQYF. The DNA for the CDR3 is TGTGCCAGCAGTGACATGGGCCCCTACGAGCAGTACTTC.

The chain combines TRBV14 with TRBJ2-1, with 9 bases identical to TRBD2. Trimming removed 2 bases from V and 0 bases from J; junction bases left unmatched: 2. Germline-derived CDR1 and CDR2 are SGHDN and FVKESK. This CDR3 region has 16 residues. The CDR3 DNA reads TGTGCCAGCAGCCAACTAGCGGGAAGCTCCTACAATGAGCAGTTCTTC. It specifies CASSQLAGSSYNEQFF.

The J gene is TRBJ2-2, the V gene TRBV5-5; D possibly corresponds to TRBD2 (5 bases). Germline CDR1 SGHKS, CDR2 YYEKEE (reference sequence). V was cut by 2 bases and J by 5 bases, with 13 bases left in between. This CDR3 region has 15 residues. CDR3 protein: CASSFFAGGTGELFF. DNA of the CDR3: TGTGCCAGCAGCTTTTTCGCAGGCGGGACCGGGGAGCTGTTTTTT.